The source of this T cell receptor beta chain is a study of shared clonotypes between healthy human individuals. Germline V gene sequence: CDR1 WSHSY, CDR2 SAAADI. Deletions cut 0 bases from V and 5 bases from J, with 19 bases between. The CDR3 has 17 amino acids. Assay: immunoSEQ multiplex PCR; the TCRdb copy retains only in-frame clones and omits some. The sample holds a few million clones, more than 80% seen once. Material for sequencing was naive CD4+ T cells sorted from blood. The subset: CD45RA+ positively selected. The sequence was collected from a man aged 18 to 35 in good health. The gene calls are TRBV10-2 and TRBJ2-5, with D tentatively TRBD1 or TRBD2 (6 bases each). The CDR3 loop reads CASSESRLGTLRETQYF. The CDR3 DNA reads TGCGCCAGCAGTGAGTCGAGACTAGGGACACTTAGGGAGACCCAGTACTTC.